This T cell receptor (beta chain) derives from a study of tumor and adjacent non-tumor tissue in lung cancer. The overall study: The patients, around 10 men and 4 to 6 women, were roughly 30 to 80 with stage I to III disease. Study-level findings and limits: Significantly higher TCR diversity was found in tumor than normal lung. In normal lung, the top 100 clones were significantly more dominant than in tumor.

This clonotype was detected many times. Its specificity is not known. Three rounds of nested PCR, following a modified ARM-PCR protocol, produced the TCRbeta library. TCRdb reanalysed the multiplex PCR reads using MiXCR and keeps one entry per CDR3 protein. The table shows under 95,000 distinct CDR3 sequences, with just over 65% occurring only once. No cell sorting was done before RNA was extracted from the tissue. The germline V gene has CDR1 SQVTM and CDR2 ANQGSEA. The CDR3 totals 11 residues. V shed 3 bases and J shed 12 bases, with 12 bases lying between them. The chain links TRBV29-1 to TRBJ1-5; weak D call: TRBD1 (6 bases). This clonotype originated in a man in his fifties or sixties with non-small cell lung cancer. Source material: lung tumor tissue. The chain's CDR3 is CSVESGALQHF. The CDR3 bases are TGCAGCGTTGAGTCAGGGGCGCTCCAGCATTTT.